This T cell receptor (beta chain) was identified in a study of blood T cell repertoires in COVID-19. Sequencing was performed with immunoSEQ multiplex PCR; in TCRdb, only in-frame clones are kept and a portion is missing. The sample has about 220,000 clones, more than 80% seen once. This clone has just a few counts. CDR1 is LNHDA, CDR2 SQIVND, per germline (reference sequence). The trim removed 5 bases at V and 12 bases at J, leaving 5 bases unmatched. The CDR3 extends over 13 amino acids. Source material: PBMCs or T cells enriched from blood (not recorded which). The V and J genes are TRBV19 and TRBJ2-1; 12 nucleotides line up with TRBD1. The clonotype was recovered from a woman aged 40 to 49 with acute COVID-19. CDR3 in amino acids: CASSGDRGRRQFF. The CDR3 nucleotides are TGTGCCAGTAGTGGGGACAGGGGGCGAAGGCAGTTCTTC.